These 8 T cell receptor beta chains were sequenced from one sample in a study of blood T cells in healthy people across ages. The second PCR ran about 6 to 12 cycles with a sample-barcoded 5' primer and J-beta primers. TCRdb itself ran the 5' RACE reads through MiXCR, one entry per CDR3 protein. Of around 850,000 distinct CDR3 sequences listed, under 40% are singletons. The source material was blood. These receptors all stem from a man younger than 35 in good health.

V usage is TRBV5-1 and J usage is TRBJ1-4; no clear D. V was cut by 4 bases and J by 5 bases, with 9 bases left in between. From germline, CDR1 is SGHRS and CDR2 YFSETQ. This CDR3 spans 13 amino acids. CDR3 residues: CASSPDLNEKLFF. Here the CDR3 DNA reads TGCGCCAGCAGCCCCGACCTGAATGAAAAACTGTTTTTT.

This clonotype was seen only a few times. The chain combines TRBV20-1 with TRBJ1-5, with a possible D match to TRBD1 (5 bases). The CDR3 contains 15 residues. Germline-derived CDR1 and CDR2 are DFQATT and SNEGSKA (reference sequence). V was cut by 6 bases and J by 2 bases, with 17 bases left in between. CDR3 DNA sequence: TGCAGTGCCCATGGACACCGGGGGGGCAATCAGCCCCAGCATTTT. Protein: CSAHGHRGGNQPQHF.

V is TRBV28 and J is TRBJ2-1; D might be TRBD2 (5 bases). The CDR3 sequence is 13 residues long. Trimming removed 9 bases from V and 10 bases from J, with 19 bases in between. Germline CDR1 is MDHEN and CDR2 is SYDVKM. CDR3 residues: CASYLNGVGEQFF. In nucleotides, the CDR3 is TGTGCCAGTTATTTAAACGGGGTAGGGGAGCAGTTCTTC.

This clonotype was recorded many times. The CDR3 coding sequence is TGTGCCAGCAGCGTAGAACCGGGTAGAACAGATACGCAGTATTTT. Translating it yields CASSVEPGRTDTQYF. The genes are TRBV9 and TRBJ2-3; D gene unclear. The V end was cut by 0 bases, the J end by 3 bases, with 11 bases between. The CDR3 is 15 residues long. Germline values: CDR1 SGDLS, CDR2 YYNGEE. The whole variable domain, filled in from reference TRBV9 and TRBJ2-3, reads DSGVTQTPKHLITATGQRVTLRCSPRSGDLSVYWYQQSLDQGLQFLIQYYNGEERAKGNILERFSAQQFPDLHSELNLSSLELGDSALYFCASSVEPGRTDTQYFGPGTRLTVL.

In its sample, this clonotype was seen a few times. The chain is built from TRBV7-9 and TRBJ1-5, with no clear D. CDR1 SEHNR and CDR2 FQNEAQ come from the germline V gene (reference sequence). The CDR3 is made up of 13 amino acids. Trimming took off 4 bases at V and 7 bases at J, with 11 bases between the two ends. The CDR3 bases are TGTGCCAGCAGCTCAGAAAAGAGCCAGCCCCAGCATTTT. This gives the protein CASSSEKSQPQHF.

The chain carries TRBV28 and TRBJ2-4; tentatively, D is TRBD1 (5 bases). The end of the DNA fits TRBJ2-5 better, so the J call may be wrong. Germline V gene lookup returns CDR1 MDHEN and CDR2 SYDVKM. The CDR3 sequence is 15 residues long. CDR3 DNA: TGTGCCAGCAGTTTATTCGGCAGGGCAGAAGAGACCCAGTACTTC. It is translated as CASSLFGRAEETQYF.

The chain combines TRBV5-1 with TRBJ2-5; D not certain. Germline CDR1 and CDR2: SGHRS and YFSETQ. Trimming removed 4 bases at V and 11 bases at J, with 21 bases between. This CDR3 is 14 amino acids long. CDR3 sequence reads: CASSPGQTGNEQYF. CDR3 DNA sequence: TGCGCCAGCAGCCCCGGTCAAACGGGCAATGAGCAGTACTTC.

With respect to this clonotype: A much larger clonotype is one base distant, so this may be a read error. V is TRBV12-3 or TRBV12-4 and J is TRBJ1-1; D uncertain. V was pared by 6 bases and J by 5 bases, with 10 bases between. This CDR3 contains 12 residues. The CDR3 bases are TGTGCCAGCAGGCCGCATGTAACTGAAGCTTTCTTT. Its protein product is CASRPHVTEAFF.